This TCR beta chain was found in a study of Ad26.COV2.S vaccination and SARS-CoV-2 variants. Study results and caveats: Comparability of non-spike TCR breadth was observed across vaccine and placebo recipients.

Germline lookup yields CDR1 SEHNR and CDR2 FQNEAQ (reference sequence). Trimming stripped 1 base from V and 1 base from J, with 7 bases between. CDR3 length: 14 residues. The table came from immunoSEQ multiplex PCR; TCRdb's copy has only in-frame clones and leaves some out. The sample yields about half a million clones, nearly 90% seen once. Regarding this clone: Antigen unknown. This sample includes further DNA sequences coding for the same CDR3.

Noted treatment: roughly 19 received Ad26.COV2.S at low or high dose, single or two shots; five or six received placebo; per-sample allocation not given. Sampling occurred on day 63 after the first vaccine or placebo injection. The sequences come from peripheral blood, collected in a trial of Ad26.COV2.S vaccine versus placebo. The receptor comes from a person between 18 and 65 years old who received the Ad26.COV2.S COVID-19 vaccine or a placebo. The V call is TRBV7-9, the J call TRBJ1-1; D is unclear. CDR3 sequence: CASSLGTANTEAFF. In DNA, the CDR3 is TGTGCCAGCAGCTTAGGGACTGCGAACACTGAAGCTTTCTTT.